This T cell receptor (beta chain) came from a study of T cells in Graves' hyperthyroidism and ophthalmopathy. This clonotype was detected many times. RNA transcripts yielded amplified TCR beta CDR3 regions. Researchers ran a first-round RT-PCR on the TCR CDR3 using the HTBI primer set. MiXCR, applied by TCRdb to the multiplex PCR reads, yields one record per CDR3 protein. The sample lists 600,000 to 650,000 distinct CDR3 sequences; 20% were seen once. This sequence originates from a young man with Graves' ophthalmopathy. The sequencing sample was made of blood.

Here the CDR3 reads CASSFGWGGGYTF. The CDR3, as DNA: TGTGCCAGCAGTTTTGGGTGGGGAGGTGGCTACACCTTC. The chain uses TRBV28 and TRBJ1-2; D is uncertain. Trimming cost V 3 bases and J 7 bases, with 12 bases left between them. Looked up from germline, CDR1 is MDHEN and CDR2 is SYDVKM. The length of the CDR3 is 13 residues.